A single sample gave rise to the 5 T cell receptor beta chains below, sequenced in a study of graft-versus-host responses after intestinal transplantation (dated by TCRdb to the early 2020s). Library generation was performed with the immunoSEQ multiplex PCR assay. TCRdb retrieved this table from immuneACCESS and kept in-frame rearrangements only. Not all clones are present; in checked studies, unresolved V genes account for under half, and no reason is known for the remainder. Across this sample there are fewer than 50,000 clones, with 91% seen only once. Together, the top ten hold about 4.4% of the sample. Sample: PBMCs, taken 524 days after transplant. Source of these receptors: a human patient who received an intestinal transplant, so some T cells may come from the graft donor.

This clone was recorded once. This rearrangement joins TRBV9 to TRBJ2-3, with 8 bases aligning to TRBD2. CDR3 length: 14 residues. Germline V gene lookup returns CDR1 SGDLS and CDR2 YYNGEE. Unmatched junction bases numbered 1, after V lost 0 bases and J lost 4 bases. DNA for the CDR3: TGTGCCAGCAGCGTAGCGGGAGGGTCAGATACGCAGTATTTT. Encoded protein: CASSVAGGSDTQYF. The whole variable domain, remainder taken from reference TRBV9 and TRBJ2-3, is DSGVTQTPKHLITATGQRVTLRCSPRSGDLSVYWYQQSLDQGLQFLIQYYNGEERAKGNILERFSAQQFPDLHSELNLSSLELGDSALYFCASSVAGGSDTQYFGPGTRLTVL.

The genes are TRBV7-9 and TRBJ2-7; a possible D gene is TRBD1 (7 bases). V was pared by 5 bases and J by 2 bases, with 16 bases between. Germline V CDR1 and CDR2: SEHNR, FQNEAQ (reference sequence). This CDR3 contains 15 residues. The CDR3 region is CASSLTGTLAYEQYF. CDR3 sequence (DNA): TGTGCCAGCAGCCTGACAGGGACTCTGGCCTACGAGCAGTACTTC.

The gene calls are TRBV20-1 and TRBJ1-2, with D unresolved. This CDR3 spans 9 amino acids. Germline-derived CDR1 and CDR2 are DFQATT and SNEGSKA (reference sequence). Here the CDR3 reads CRVSEGYTF. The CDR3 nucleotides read TGCAGAGTTTCGGAAGGCTACACCTTC.

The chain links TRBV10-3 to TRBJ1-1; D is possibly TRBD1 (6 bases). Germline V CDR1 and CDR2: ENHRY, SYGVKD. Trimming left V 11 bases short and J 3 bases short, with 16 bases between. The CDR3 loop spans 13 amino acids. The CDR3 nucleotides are TGTGCCTCCTGCGGGACACCAGACACTGAAGCTTTCTTT. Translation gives CASCGTPDTEAFF.

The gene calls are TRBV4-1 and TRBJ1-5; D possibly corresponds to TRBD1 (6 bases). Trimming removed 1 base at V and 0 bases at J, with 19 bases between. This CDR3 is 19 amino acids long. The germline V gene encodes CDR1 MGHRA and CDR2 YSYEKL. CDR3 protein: CASSQVAVQGWNSNQPQHF. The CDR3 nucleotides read TGCGCCAGCAGCCAAGTAGCGGTACAGGGATGGAATAGCAATCAGCCCCAGCATTTT.